The present entry profiles one T cell receptor beta chain with its context. The antigen is not known. This sample stems from a study of CD4 T cells in relation to SARS-CoV-2 and coronaviruses. Uncultured naive and memory CD4+ T cells supplied DNA for deep TCR-beta sequencing. Assay used: immunoSEQ multiplex PCR; TCRdb lists only in-frame clones, some missing. The table lists some 70,000 clones, just over 90% of them singletons. J was trimmed by 6 bases and V by 2 bases; bases with no gene match: 5. Germline V gene lookup returns CDR1 LGHDT and CDR2 YNNKEL (reference sequence). The CDR3 loop spans 16 amino acids. Study-wide findings and caveats: This crossreactivity analysis covered spike protein alone, no other viral proteins. No donor gave both pre-pandemic and post-infection samples.

CD4+ T cells from unexposed donors were obtained before the COVID-19 pandemic (2011-2018). CD4 enrichment then naive enrichment separated naive from memory CD4+ cells. The origin of this receptor is a human donor in good health. The chain has TRBV3-1 (or the pseudogene TRBV3-2) and TRBJ2-3, with 13 bases identical to TRBD2. The sample taken for sequencing was naive CD4+ T cells from PBMCs. Subset noted: naive CD4+ T cells isolated by negative enrichment. The chain's CDR3 is CASSQRTSGSGDTQYF. CDR3 coding DNA: TGTGCCAGCAGCCAACGGACTAGCGGGAGCGGCGATACGCAGTATTTT.